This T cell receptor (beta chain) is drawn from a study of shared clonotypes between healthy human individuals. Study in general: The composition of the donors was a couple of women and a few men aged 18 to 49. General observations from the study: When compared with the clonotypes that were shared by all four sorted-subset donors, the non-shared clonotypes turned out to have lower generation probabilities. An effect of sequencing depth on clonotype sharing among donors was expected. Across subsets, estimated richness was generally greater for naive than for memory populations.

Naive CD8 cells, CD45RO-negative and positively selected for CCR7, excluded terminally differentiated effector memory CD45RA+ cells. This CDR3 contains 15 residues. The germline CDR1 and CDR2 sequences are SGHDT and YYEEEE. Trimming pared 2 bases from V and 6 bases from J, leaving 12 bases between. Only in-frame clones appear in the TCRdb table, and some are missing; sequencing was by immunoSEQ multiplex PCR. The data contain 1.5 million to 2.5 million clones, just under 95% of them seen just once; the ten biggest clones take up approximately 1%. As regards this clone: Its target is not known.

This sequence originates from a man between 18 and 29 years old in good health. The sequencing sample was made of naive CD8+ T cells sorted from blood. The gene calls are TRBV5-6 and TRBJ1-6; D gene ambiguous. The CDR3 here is CASSFGVSGNSPLHF. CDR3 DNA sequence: TGTGCCAGCAGCTTTGGCGTCAGCGGTAATTCACCCCTCCACTTT.